The 22 T cell receptor beta chains listed next were all sequenced from one sample in a study of T-cell memory formation after mild COVID-19. TCRdb ran MiXCR on the 5' RACE reads and lists one entry per CDR3 protein. This sample has 140,000 or so distinct CDR3 sequences, with 6% to 7% found just once. The material sequenced was PBMCs or a T cell subset sorted from them (not recorded which). The receptors stem from an adult woman who had mild COVID-19 (a few samples of this study predate the infection). Cell type and time point are not known.

This clonotype has just a few counts. The chain is built from TRBV4-1 and TRBJ2-1; no reliable D call. CDR3 length: 13 amino acids. Trimming pared 0 bases from V and 7 bases from J, leaving 7 bases between. Germline lookup yields CDR1 MGHRA and CDR2 YSYEKL. The CDR3 reads CASSQDTRNEQFF. The CDR3 nucleotides are TGCGCCAGCAGCCAAGATACCAGGAATGAGCAGTTCTTC.

In DNA, the CDR3 is TGCAGCGTTGTGGTCAGCTCTGGGGCCAACGTCCTGACTTTC. Protein: CSVVVSSGANVLTF. The rearrangement links TRBV29-1 to TRBJ2-6; D ambiguous. Trimming took 4 bases from V and 0 from J, leaving 7 bases between them. Germline-derived CDR1 and CDR2 are SQVTM and ANQGSEA. This CDR3 spans 14 amino acids. The whole variable domain, filled in from reference TRBV29-1 and TRBJ2-6, reads SAVISQKPSRDICQRGTSLTIQCQVDSQVTMMFWYRQQPGQSLTLIATANQGSEATYESGFVIDKFPISRPNLTFSTLTVSNMSPEDSSIYLCSVVVSSGANVLTFGAGSRLTVL.

This clonotype occurred many times. This rearrangement joins TRBV6-2 or TRBV6-3 to TRBJ2-1, with 7 bases that match TRBD2. CDR3 length equals 16 residues. The germline CDR1 and CDR2 sequences are MNHEY and SVGEGT. V dropped 5 bases and J dropped 7; count of bases not matched to a gene: 14. CDR3 DNA sequence: TGTGCCAGCAGTCGCGCGGGAGTGGAGGTTGGGAATGAGCAGTTCTTC. It specifies CASSRAGVEVGNEQFF.

The chain links TRBV2 to TRBJ2-6; TRBD1 is a possible D gene (5 bases). The CDR3 length is 14 residues. Germline CDR1 reads SNHLY; CDR2 reads FYNNEI. V shed 10 bases and J shed 6 bases, with 16 bases lying between them. For the CDR3, the DNA is TGTGCCATCGACGCAGGGCTCTCGGCCAACGTCCTGACTTTC. It encodes CAIDAGLSANVLTF. Full variable domain (rest looked up from reference TRBV2 and TRBJ2-6): EPEVTQTPSHQVTQMGQEVILRCVPISNHLYFYWYRQILGQKVEFLVSFYNNEISEKSEIFDDQFSVERPDGSNFTLKIRSTKLEDSAMYFCAIDAGLSANVLTFGAGSRLTVL.

Concerning this clonotype itself: The junction and the germline gene differ at one end; a read error may be behind it. This sequence joins TRBV18 and TRBJ2-2; the D is unclear. The CDR3 is made up of 14 amino acids. Germline CDR1 is KGHSH and CDR2 is LQKENI. For the CDR3, the DNA is TGTGCCAGCTCACCACGGCCGGGTACCGGAGAGCTGTTTTTT. It encodes CASSPRPGTGELFF.

This clonotype appeared many times. V usage is TRBV12-5 and J usage is TRBJ1-5, with D unclear. This CDR3 contains 15 residues. CDR1 is LGHNT and CDR2 is FRNRAP in the germline V gene. Trimming pared 2 bases from V and 5 bases from J, leaving 13 bases between. CDR3 amino acids: CASGLPTDCYQPQHF. The CDR3 DNA reads as TGTGCTAGTGGTTTGCCAACGGACTGCTATCAGCCCCAGCATTTT. Combining the CDR3 with reference TRBV12-5 and TRBJ1-5 gives the whole variable domain DARVTQTPRHKVTEMGQEVTMRCQPILGHNTVFWYRQTMMQGLELLAYFRNRAPLDDSGMPKDRFSAEMPDATLATLKIQPSEPRDSAVYFCASGLPTDCYQPQHFGDGTRLSIL.

This clonotype was detected many times. The V gene is TRBV5-1, the J gene TRBJ2-2; 8 bases are a match to TRBD1. Germline V CDR1 and CDR2: SGHRS, YFSETQ. This CDR3 has 15 amino acids. Trimming cost V 2 bases and J 4 bases; bases outside gene matches: 4. CDR3: CASSLSGQGTGELFF. CDR3 nucleotides: TGCGCCAGCAGCTTATCCGGACAGGGCACCGGGGAGCTGTTTTTT.

This clonotype was counted at least ten times. The J gene is TRBJ2-3, the V gene TRBV5-1, with D perhaps matching TRBD2 (6 bases). The CDR3 has 15 residues. V lost 4 bases, J lost 1 base, and 13 bases lay in between. Per germline, CDR1 SGHRS and CDR2 YFSETQ. The CDR3 loop is CASSRLGGGTDTQYF. The CDR3 nucleotides are TGCGCCAGCAGCCGCCTCGGGGGAGGCACAGATACGCAGTATTTT.

This clonotype was seen ten or more times. The CDR3: CASSQDLTSGSTNEQFF. DNA of the CDR3: TGCGCCAGCAGCCAAGACCTTACTAGCGGGAGTACCAATGAGCAGTTCTTC. This rearrangement joins TRBV4-3 to TRBJ2-1; TRBD2 matches at 11 bases. The CDR3 contains 17 residues. Per germline, CDR1 LGHNA and CDR2 YSLEER. The V segment lost 0 bases and the J segment 6 bases; nucleotides outside the gene matches: 7.

This clonotype was seen only a few times. The V call is TRBV5-6, the J call TRBJ2-3, with 7 bases lining up with TRBD1. Looked up from germline, CDR1 is SGHDT and CDR2 is YYEEEE. The V segment lost 0 bases and the J segment 6 bases; nucleotides outside the gene matches: 10. The CDR3 spans 16 residues. CDR3 amino acids: CASSLAGTASPDTQYF. The CDR3 DNA reads as TGTGCCAGCAGCTTGGCAGGGACAGCTTCCCCGGATACGCAGTATTTT.

This clonotype showed up many times. The chain couples TRBV5-1 to TRBJ2-2; no definite D call. The length of the CDR3 is 14 residues. Germline V CDR1 and CDR2: SGHRS, YFSETQ. Trimming cost V 0 bases and J 4 bases, with 7 bases left between them. The CDR3 DNA follows: TGCGCCAGCAGCTTGGGAGAGTCCACCGGGGAGCTGTTTTTT. This sequence encodes CASSLGESTGELFF.

This clonotype was recorded at least ten times. The chain employs TRBV7-2 and TRBJ2-7, with D perhaps given as TRBD1 or TRBD2 (5 bases each). The CDR3 runs 13 residues. From germline, CDR1 is SGHTA and CDR2 FQGNSA. Trimming removed 2 bases at V and 4 bases at J, with 9 bases between. CDR3: CASSLSEGYEQYF. The CDR3 DNA sequence: TGTGCCAGCAGCTTATCCGAGGGGTACGAGCAGTACTTC. The full variable domain, with the rest looked up from reference TRBV7-2 and TRBJ2-7, is GAGVSQSPSNKVTEKGKDVELRCDPISGHTALYWYRQSLGQGLEFLIYFQGNSAPDKSGLPSDRFSAERTGGSVSTLTIQRTQQEDSAVYLCASSLSEGYEQYFGPGTRLTVT.

This clonotype has ten or more counts. V is TRBV6-2 or TRBV6-3 and J is TRBJ2-7; a possible D gene is TRBD2 (6 bases). The CDR3 length is 16 residues. The V and J ends lost 1 base and 1 base respectively, with 14 bases between them. Germline CDR1 reads MNHEY; CDR2 reads SVGEGT. DNA of the CDR3: TGTGCCAGCAGTTACTTCGGGAGCCCAGCTTCCTACGAGCAGTACTTC. As protein: CASSYFGSPASYEQYF.

This clonotype was recorded at least ten times. The chain employs TRBV20-1 and TRBJ1-5; 11 nucleotides match TRBD1. V lost 2 bases, J lost 5 bases, and 11 bases stayed unmatched. The CDR3 spans 17 residues. Germline CDR1 DFQATT, CDR2 SNEGSKA (reference sequence). The CDR3 spells CSARRRTGGILDQPQHF. DNA for the CDR3: TGCAGTGCTAGACGGCGGACAGGGGGCATTTTGGATCAGCCCCAGCATTTT.

This clonotype was found many times. The chain couples TRBV7-2 to TRBJ2-3, with D tentatively TRBD2 (5 bases). V lost 5 bases to trimming and J lost 0 bases, with 12 bases between them. The CDR3 sequence is 15 residues long. In germline, CDR1 is SGHTA, CDR2 FQGNSA. The CDR3 reads CASSRDYLSTDTQYF. The CDR3 region has the DNA TGTGCCAGCAGCCGAGACTATTTAAGCACAGATACGCAGTATTTT.

This clonotype was detected a few times. The gene calls are TRBV20-1 and TRBJ2-7; D is perhaps TRBD1 or TRBD2 (5 bases each). This CDR3 has 15 amino acids. Deletions cut 0 bases from V and 6 bases from J, with 18 bases between. From germline, CDR1 is DFQATT and CDR2 SNEGSKA (reference sequence). The chain's CDR3 is CSARDPGTGTGEQYF. Written as DNA, the CDR3 is TGCAGTGCTAGAGATCCCGGGACCGGAACGGGCGAGCAGTACTTC.

The chain links TRBV24-1 to TRBJ1-2, with D unresolved. CDR3 size: 13 residues. In germline, CDR1 is KGHDR, CDR2 SFDVKD. The germline V and J ends were trimmed by 0 bases and 8 bases, with 9 bases remaining between them. For the CDR3, the DNA is TGTGCCACCAGTGATTTGCCAGCGGAGGGCTACACCTTC. It translates to CATSDLPAEGYTF.

V and J are TRBV18 and TRBJ1-5, with TRBD1 identical over 9 bases. Germline lookup yields CDR1 KGHSH and CDR2 LQKENI. The CDR3 spans 16 residues. V lost 6 bases to trimming and J lost 4 bases; unmatched junction nucleotides: 10. The CDR3 DNA reads TGTGCCAGCTCGTCCTCCGGGACAGGGATTAATCAGCCCCAGCATTTT. Protein: CASSSSGTGINQPQHF.

The chain links TRBV18 to TRBJ1-1; D may be TRBD1 (5 bases). Deletions cut 5 bases from V and 1 base from J, with 23 bases between. The germline gives CDR1 KGHSH, CDR2 LQKENI. The CDR3 runs 18 residues. The CDR3 DNA is TGTGCCAGCTCATCAGCTACAGGCTCTAGAGTTGGGAACACTGAAGCTTTCTTT. This encodes CASSSATGSRVGNTEAFF.

The chain recombines TRBV18 with TRBJ2-1; D tentatively fits TRBD1 or TRBD2 (6 bases each). Germline V gene data show CDR1 as KGHSH and CDR2 as LQKENI. Trimming stripped 0 bases from V and 9 bases from J, with 15 bases between. CDR3 length equals 15 residues. In DNA, the CDR3 is TGTGCCAGCTCACCACCGGGACACCACGGGAGTGAGCAGTTCTTC. As protein: CASSPPGHHGSEQFF.

This clonotype was counted only a few times. V usage is TRBV30 and J usage is TRBJ2-7; 8 nucleotides match TRBD2. This CDR3 is built from 12 residues. CDR1 and CDR2 from the germline V gene are GTSNPN and SVGIG (reference sequence). The CDR3 DNA reads TGTGCAATGTCAGCGGGAGTACGTGAGCAGTACTTC. Residues: CAMSAGVREQYF.

This clonotype was observed at least ten times. The chain employs TRBV6-5 and TRBJ2-7; no firm D call. There are 14 residues in the CDR3. Germline values: CDR1 MNHEY, CDR2 SVGAGI. Trimming removed 5 bases from V and 9 bases from J, with 20 bases in between. The CDR3 DNA reads TGTGCCAGCAGTCCGACTCCGTTGCGACTCGTGCAGTACTTC. This sequence encodes CASSPTPLRLVQYF.